The next 11 T cell receptor beta chains were all read from a single sample in a study of T-cell memory formation after mild COVID-19. Each CDR3 protein gets one entry after TCRdb re-called the 5' RACE reads with MiXCR. This table holds 110,000 to 150,000 distinct CDR3 sequences, almost 25% found once. The sample comprised PBMCs or a T cell subset sorted from them (not recorded which). These receptors were collected from an adult woman who had mild COVID-19 (a few samples of this study predate the infection). Cell type and time point are not known.

This clonotype was counted a few times. This chain uses TRBV6-5 with TRBJ1-5; 7 positions agree with TRBD1. Germline V gene lookup returns CDR1 MNHEY and CDR2 SVGAGI. Trimming cost V 6 bases and J 0 bases; bases outside gene matches: 8. The CDR3 loop spans 16 amino acids. CDR3 amino acids: CASSSGTEYSNQPQHF. CDR3 nucleotide sequence: TGTGCCAGCAGCTCCGGGACAGAGTATAGCAATCAGCCCCAGCATTTT.

The rearrangement joins TRBV7-2 to TRBJ1-1; D might be TRBD1 (6 bases). Germline lookup yields CDR1 SGHTA and CDR2 FQGNSA. This CDR3 is built from 14 residues. Deletions cut 4 bases from V and 6 bases from J, with 15 bases between. The CDR3 region is CASSWRGGWAEAFF. The CDR3 DNA follows: TGTGCCAGCAGCTGGCGAGGGGGATGGGCTGAAGCTTTCTTT.

This clonotype was recorded a few times. This rearrangement joins TRBV4-1 to TRBJ2-5, with D unresolved. V was clipped by 1 base and J by 4 bases, with 7 bases between them. From germline, CDR1 is MGHRA and CDR2 YSYEKL. This CDR3 has 13 residues. The CDR3 DNA reads TGCGCCAGCAGCCAAGGAGACTTAGAGACCCAGTACTTC. Translated, it gives CASSQGDLETQYF.

V and J are TRBV9 and TRBJ2-1; possibly TRBD1 for D (7 bases). Trimming pared 4 bases from V and 8 bases from J, leaving 22 bases between. The CDR3 extends over 16 amino acids. Germline CDR1 reads SGDLS; CDR2 reads YYNGEE. Written as DNA, the CDR3 is TGTGCCAGCAGCACCCAAGGGGGGACAGCGCTCCATGAGCAGTTCTTC. It specifies CASSTQGGTALHEQFF.

V and J are TRBV9 and TRBJ1-2; D unresolved. Germline-derived CDR1 and CDR2 are SGDLS and YYNGEE. The V and J ends lost 0 bases and 6 bases respectively, with 18 bases between them. This CDR3 spans 16 amino acids. The CDR3 sequence: CASSVATGGPLDGYTF. CDR3 nucleotide sequence: TGTGCCAGCAGCGTAGCCACGGGAGGGCCTCTCGATGGCTACACCTTC.

The genes are TRBV6-2 or TRBV6-3 and TRBJ2-7; a weak D match, TRBD2 (5 bases). Germline V CDR1 and CDR2: MNHEY, SVGEGT. V was clipped by 7 bases and J by 2 bases, with 9 bases between them. The CDR3 runs 12 residues. The CDR3 loop reads CASTTRAYEQYF. As DNA, the CDR3 is TGTGCCAGCACCACGAGGGCCTACGAGCAGTACTTC.

The chain recombines TRBV7-8 with TRBJ2-3, with a tentative D call TRBD1 (6 bases). Germline lookup yields CDR1 SGHVS and CDR2 FQNEAQ. V was clipped by 6 bases and J by 2 bases, with 18 bases between them. The CDR3 contains 16 residues. The CDR3 sequence is CASRGQPGHPTDTQYF. The CDR3 region has the DNA TGTGCCAGCAGAGGCCAACCGGGACACCCCACAGATACGCAGTATTTT.

This clonotype was counted only a few times. This chain connects TRBV12-3 or TRBV12-4 to TRBJ1-2; D not certain. The CDR3 is made up of 14 amino acids. V was cut by 6 bases and J by 7 bases, with 18 bases left in between. The CDR3 DNA follows: TGTGCCAGCAGGGTCACCGGGCCTCGGGCTGGCTACACCTTC. This codes for CASRVTGPRAGYTF.

The rearrangement uses TRBV6-6 and TRBJ1-1; D is ambiguous. The CDR3 extends over 13 amino acids. CDR1 and CDR2 (germline): MNHNY, SVGAGI (reference sequence). Trimming shortened V by 2 bases and J by 6 bases, and 10 bases separated the two germline ends. The CDR3 DNA is TGTGCCAGCAGTTACGGCGACGAAGCTGAAGCTTTCTTT. Translating gives CASSYGDEAEAFF.

The genes are TRBV7-9 and TRBJ2-1, with D hard to call. Germline lookup yields CDR1 SEHNR and CDR2 FQNEAQ (reference sequence). The germline V and J ends were trimmed by 5 bases and 4 bases, with 15 bases remaining between them. The CDR3 loop spans 15 amino acids. The CDR3 region is CASSPHATVYNEQFF. The CDR3 bases are TGTGCCAGCAGCCCCCACGCGACGGTATACAATGAGCAGTTCTTC.

The chain has TRBV10-3 and TRBJ2-3; TRBD2 agrees at 11 bases. The V gene's germline CDR1 is ENHRY and CDR2 SYGVKD. Trimming removed 0 bases from V and 2 bases from J; junction bases left unmatched: 7. The CDR3 is 18 amino acids. The CDR3 DNA sequence: TGTGCCATCAGTGAGTCTGCGCGACTAGCGGGGAACACAGATACGCAGTATTTT. Translating it yields CAISESARLAGNTDTQYF.